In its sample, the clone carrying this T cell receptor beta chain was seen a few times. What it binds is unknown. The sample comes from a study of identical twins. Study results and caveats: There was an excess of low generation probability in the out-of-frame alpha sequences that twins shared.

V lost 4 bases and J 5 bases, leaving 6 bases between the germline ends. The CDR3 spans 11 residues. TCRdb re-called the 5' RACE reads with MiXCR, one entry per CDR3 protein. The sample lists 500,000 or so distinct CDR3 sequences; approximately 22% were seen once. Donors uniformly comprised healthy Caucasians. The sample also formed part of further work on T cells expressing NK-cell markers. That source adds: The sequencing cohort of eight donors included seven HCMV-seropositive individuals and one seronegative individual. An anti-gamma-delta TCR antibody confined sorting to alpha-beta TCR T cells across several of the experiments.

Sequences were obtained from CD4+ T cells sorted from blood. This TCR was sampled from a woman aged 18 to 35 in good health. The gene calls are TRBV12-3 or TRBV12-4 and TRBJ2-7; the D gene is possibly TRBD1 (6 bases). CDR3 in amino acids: CASSYRDEQYF. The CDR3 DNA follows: TGTGCCAGCAGTTACAGGGACGAGCAGTACTTC.